The 12 T cell receptor beta chains reported below all come from one sample, sequenced in a study of radiotherapy plus CTLA-4 blockade in lung cancer. This table comes from immunoSEQ multiplex PCR, and its TCRdb copy is limited to in-frame clones, with some not included. The table records some 70,000 clones, roughly 85% of them present only once. The sample here was peripheral blood, taken from a patient treated with radiotherapy plus ipilimumab. Receptors originate from a human donor with non-small cell lung cancer who had a complete response to radiotherapy plus ipilimumab.

The gene calls are TRBV10-1 and TRBJ2-5, with 7 bases identical to TRBD2. The V segment lost 6 bases and the J segment 9 bases; nucleotides outside the gene matches: 19. The CDR3 covers 16 residues. In germline, CDR1 is WNHNN, CDR2 SYGVQD (reference sequence). CDR3 residues: CASSPAGTTQGVAQYF. The CDR3 DNA is TGCGCCAGCAGCCCTGCCGGGACTACCCAAGGAGTGGCCCAGTACTTC.

V usage is TRBV7-9 and J usage is TRBJ2-2, with TRBD2 matching over 7 bases. The CDR3 has 15 residues. With V trimmed by 3 bases and J by 6 bases, 7 bases remained unmatched. From germline, CDR1 is SEHNR and CDR2 FQNEAQ (reference sequence). The CDR3 region is CASSFRGTKPGELFF. CDR3 DNA sequence: TGTGCCAGCAGCTTTCGCGGGACTAAGCCCGGGGAGCTGTTTTTT.

The chain uses TRBV5-1 and TRBJ1-1, with a tentative D call TRBD1 (6 bases). Trimming stripped 8 bases from V and 0 bases from J, with 8 bases between. The V gene's germline CDR1 is SGHRS and CDR2 YFSETQ. CDR3 length: 12 residues. The CDR3 sequence is CASGQLNTEAFF. The DNA for the CDR3 is TGCGCCAGTGGACAGCTGAACACTGAAGCTTTCTTT.

This clone was recorded only once. The CDR3 bases are TGTGCCAGCAGCTTGGCCGGGAACTCTGGAAACACCATATATTTT. This encodes CASSLAGNSGNTIYF. This chain connects TRBV5-4 to TRBJ1-3; D call uncertain. The CDR3 length is 15 residues. Germline-derived CDR1 and CDR2 are SGHNT and YYREEE (reference sequence). The germline V and J ends were trimmed by 0 bases and 0 bases, with 7 bases remaining between them. Supplemented by reference TRBV5-4 and TRBJ1-3, the full variable domain reads ETGVTQSPTHLIKTRGQQVTLRCSSQSGHNTVSWYQQALGQGPQFIFQYYREEENGRGNFPPRFSGLQFPNYSSELNVNALELDDSALYLCASSLAGNSGNTIYFGEGSWLTVV.

The chain links TRBV19 to TRBJ2-6, with 10 bases aligning to TRBD1. This CDR3 spans 19 amino acids. Germline V gene data show CDR1 as LNHDA and CDR2 as SQIVND (reference sequence). Trimming removed 7 bases from V and 0 bases from J; junction bases left unmatched: 12. The CDR3: CASTIYRTGGNSGANVLTF. CDR3 nucleotide sequence: TGTGCCAGTACTATCTATAGGACAGGGGGAAACTCTGGGGCCAACGTCCTGACTTTC.

This clone was recorded only once. This rearrangement joins TRBV6-1 to TRBJ1-5; D may be TRBD1 (6 bases). This CDR3 is 16 amino acids long. Per germline, CDR1 MNHNS and CDR2 SASEGT. Between the trimmed V and J ends, which lost 0 bases and 0 bases, there was a span of 9 bases. The chain's CDR3 is CASSEARGHSNQPQHF. In nucleotides, the CDR3 is TGTGCCAGCAGTGAAGCGCGGGGGCATAGCAATCAGCCCCAGCATTTT.

Here the CDR3 DNA reads TGTGCCAGCGAGGTGGCGGGGGGGCGACGAGATACGCAGTATTTT. Its protein product is CASEVAGGRRDTQYF. The chain is built from TRBV28 and TRBJ2-3; 9 nucleotides agree with TRBD2. With 8 bases clipped from V and 5 bases from J, the junction kept 11 bases outside the gene matches. Germline V gives CDR1 MDHEN, CDR2 SYDVKM. This CDR3 spans 15 amino acids. Looking up the rest from reference TRBV28 and TRBJ2-3 gives the full variable domain: DVKVTQSSRYLVKRTGEKVFLECVQDMDHENMFWYRQDPGLGLRLIYFSYDVKMKEKGDIPEGYSVSREKKERFSLILESASTNQTSMYLCASEVAGGRRDTQYFGPGTRLTVL.

The J gene is TRBJ2-7, the V gene TRBV11-3; D is perhaps TRBD2 (5 bases). There are 13 residues in the CDR3. V lost 4 bases to trimming and J lost 6 bases, with 13 bases between them. Germline loops: CDR1 SGHNT, CDR2 YENEEA. The CDR3 protein is CASSSEGWGEQYF. The CDR3 nucleotides read TGTGCCAGCAGCTCAGAGGGTTGGGGCGAGCAGTACTTC.

V gene TRBV6-5 combines with J gene TRBJ1-2, with 10 bases fitting TRBD1. The CDR3 sequence is 13 residues long. Germline loops: CDR1 MNHEY, CDR2 SVGAGI. V was clipped by 4 bases and J by 8 bases; unmatched bases: 4. CDR3 nucleotide sequence: TGTGCCAGCAGTTTCGACAGGGGGCGCGGCTACACCTTC. It codes for CASSFDRGRGYTF.

The chain links TRBV9 to TRBJ1-1; possible D gene TRBD1, 5 bases. The CDR3 extends over 17 amino acids. V lost 4 bases and J lost 0, with 19 bases in between. CDR1 is SGDLS, CDR2 YYNGEE, per germline. For the CDR3, the DNA is TGTGCCAGCAGCCCTTCGTCGGGGGGTCAGATGAACACTGAAGCTTTCTTT. This gives the protein CASSPSSGGQMNTEAFF.

The chain couples TRBV2 to TRBJ2-3; maybe TRBD2 (6 bases). Germline CDR1 is SNHLY and CDR2 is FYNNEI. This CDR3 comprises 11 residues. The V and J ends lost 8 bases and 8 bases respectively, with 11 bases between them. Written as DNA, the CDR3 is TGTGCCAGCCGGGACTCTGTTACGCAGTATTTT. Translation: CASRDSVTQYF.

The chain employs TRBV7-8 and TRBJ2-3; no clear D. This CDR3 spans 12 amino acids. The germline V gene has CDR1 SGHVS and CDR2 FQNEAQ. V was cut by 1 base and J by 4 bases, with 3 bases left in between. As DNA, the CDR3 is TGTGCCAGCAGCTTAGTTTCAGATACGCAGTATTTT. The encoded protein is CASSLVSDTQYF. Full variable domain (rest looked up from reference TRBV7-8 and TRBJ2-3): GAGVSQSPRYKVAKRGQDVALRCDPISGHVSLFWYQQALGQGPEFLTYFQNEAQLDKSGLPSDRFFAERPEGSVSTLKIQRTQQEDSAVYLCASSLVSDTQYFGPGTRLTVL.